The rows below give T cell receptor beta chains drawn from one sample of a study of radiation and T cells in renal cell carcinoma. Data came from immunoSEQ multiplex PCR; TCRdb stores just in-frame clones and leaves some out. The table has about 130,000 clones, approximately 90% seen once. This specimen was blood, taken from a patient whose treatment included radiotherapy and nephrectomy. These receptors were taken from a woman aged 70 to 79 with renal cell carcinoma. Both conserved end residues are part of each CDR3. The order of the fields is clone size, V gene, D gene, J gene, CDR3 protein, CDR3 DNA. The D gene is left open where the match is weak. Size tells how often a clone was seen (once, few, many) or the class of an expanded clone, and some rows leave it out.

abundance: .
v_gene: TRBV28
d_gene: .
j_gene: TRBJ2-2
CDR3aa: CATRQAANTGELFF
CDR3nt: TGTGCCACAAGACAGGCCGCCAACACCGGGGAGCTGTTTTTT

abundance: .
v_gene: TRBV5-1
d_gene: .
j_gene: TRBJ2-1
CDR3aa: CASRGIDEQFF
CDR3nt: TGCGCCAGCAGGGGTATTGATGAGCAGTTCTTC

abundance: .
v_gene: TRBV7-3
d_gene: TRBD2
j_gene: TRBJ2-7
CDR3aa: CASSLNSGGYYEQYF
CDR3nt: TGTGCCAGCAGCTTAAATAGCGGGGGATACTACGAGCAGTACTTC

abundance: .
v_gene: TRBV7-8
d_gene: TRBD1
j_gene: TRBJ2-2
CDR3aa: CASSRQGRAGELFF
CDR3nt: TGTGCCAGCAGCCGACAGGGGAGAGCCGGGGAGCTGTTTTTT

abundance: .
v_gene: TRBV7-9
d_gene: TRBD2
j_gene: TRBJ2-4
CDR3aa: CASSSPREGGAKNIQYF
CDR3nt: TGTGCCAGCAGCTCCCCCCGGGAGGGGGGCGCCAAAAACATTCAGTACTTC

abundance: .
v_gene: TRBV4-1
d_gene: .
j_gene: TRBJ2-3
CDR3aa: CASSHADMGFTDTQYF
CDR3nt: TGCGCCAGCAGCCATGCAGATATGGGTTTCACAGATACGCAGTATTTT

abundance: .
v_gene: TRBV5-4
d_gene: TRBD1
j_gene: TRBJ2-1
CDR3aa: CASSRPGQGFNEQFF
CDR3nt: TGTGCCAGCAGCCGACCGGGACAGGGGTTCAATGAGCAGTTCTTC

abundance: few
v_gene: TRBV6-5
d_gene: .
j_gene: TRBJ1-6
CDR3aa: CASSLPGDNSPLHF
CDR3nt: TGTGCCAGCAGTTTACCAGGGGATAATTCACCCCTCCACTTT

abundance: .
v_gene: TRBV7-7
d_gene: .
j_gene: TRBJ1-1
CDR3aa: CASSLGAGGRNTEAFF
CDR3nt: TGTGCTAGCAGCTTAGGGGCCGGGGGGAGGAACACTGAAGCTTTCTTT

abundance: .
v_gene: TRBV14
d_gene: TRBD2
j_gene: TRBJ2-7
CDR3aa: CASSQDGLARYEQYF
CDR3nt: TGTGCCAGCAGCCAAGACGGACTAGCGCGCTACGAGCAGTACTTC

abundance: .
v_gene: TRBV2
d_gene: .
j_gene: TRBJ2-5
CDR3aa: CASPRQGGETQYF
CDR3nt: TGTGCCAGCCCAAGACAGGGAGGAGAGACCCAGTACTTC

abundance: .
v_gene: TRBV7-2
d_gene: .
j_gene: TRBJ2-5
CDR3aa: CASTLAGVETQYF
CDR3nt: TGTGCCAGCACCCTAGCTGGGGTCGAGACCCAGTACTTC

abundance: .
v_gene: TRBV28
d_gene: .
j_gene: TRBJ1-5
CDR3aa: CASSLYGQGVTNQPQHF
CDR3nt: TGTGCCAGCAGTTTATACGGGCAGGGTGTAACCAATCAGCCCCAGCATTTT

abundance: .
v_gene: TRBV30
d_gene: .
j_gene: TRBJ1-2
CDR3aa: CAWTAKRDFTF
CDR3nt: TGTGCCTGGACCGCAAAGCGGGACTTCACCTTC

abundance: .
v_gene: TRBV28
d_gene: .
j_gene: TRBJ1-3
CDR3aa: CASSLYPPVPGNTIYF
CDR3nt: TGTGCCAGCAGTTTGTATCCCCCCGTCCCTGGAAACACCATATATTTT

abundance: .
v_gene: TRBV5-4
d_gene: .
j_gene: TRBJ1-1
CDR3aa: CASSSPGRYTEAFF
CDR3nt: TGTGCCAGCAGCTCCCCCGGGCGGTACACTGAAGCTTTCTTT

abundance: .
v_gene: TRBV11-2
d_gene: .
j_gene: TRBJ1-2
CDR3aa: CASSLPGNYGYTF
CDR3nt: TGTGCCAGCAGCTTACCAGGAAACTATGGCTACACCTTC

abundance: .
v_gene: TRBV5-1
d_gene: .
j_gene: TRBJ2-3
CDR3aa: CASSLGERSSDTQYF
CDR3nt: TGCGCCAGCAGCTTAGGGGAAAGATCGTCGGATACGCAGTATTTT

abundance: .
v_gene: TRBV5-6
d_gene: TRBD1
j_gene: TRBJ1-1
CDR3aa: CASSSDRGFGTEAFF
CDR3nt: TGTGCCAGCAGCTCAGACAGGGGCTTCGGCACTGAAGCTTTCTTT

abundance: .
v_gene: TRBV28
d_gene: .
j_gene: TRBJ2-7
CDR3aa: CASSLIGDYEQYF
CDR3nt: TGTGCCAGCAGTTTAATCGGGGACTACGAGCAGTACTTC

abundance: .
v_gene: TRBV27
d_gene: .
j_gene: TRBJ2-3
CDR3aa: CASSGVYTDTQYF
CDR3nt: TGTGCCAGCAGTGGAGTGTACACAGATACGCAGTATTTT

abundance: .
v_gene: TRBV19
d_gene: TRBD1
j_gene: TRBJ1-6
CDR3aa: CASSPDRVGGNSPLHF
CDR3nt: TGTGCCAGTAGTCCCGACAGGGTCGGCGGGAATTCACCCCTCCACTTT

abundance: once
v_gene: TRBV12-5
d_gene: .
j_gene: TRBJ1-6
CDR3aa: CASGLVDRPRGGDNSPLHF
CDR3nt: TGTGCTAGTGGTTTGGTAGACAGGCCGAGGGGGGGAGATAATTCACCCCTCCACTTT

abundance: .
v_gene: TRBV4-2
d_gene: .
j_gene: TRBJ1-5
CDR3aa: CASSQEANQPQHF
CDR3nt: TGTGCCAGCAGCCAAGAGGCTAATCAGCCCCAGCATTTT

abundance: .
v_gene: TRBV7-9
d_gene: .
j_gene: TRBJ1-5
CDR3aa: CASSFEAQPQHF
CDR3nt: TGTGCCAGCAGCTTTGAGGCTCAGCCCCAGCATTTT

abundance: .
v_gene: TRBV6-1
d_gene: .
j_gene: TRBJ2-7
CDR3aa: CASNQGRSYEQYF
CDR3nt: TGTGCCAGCAACCAGGGTAGATCCTACGAGCAGTACTTC

abundance: .
v_gene: TRBV30
d_gene: TRBD2
j_gene: TRBJ2-2
CDR3aa: CAWSVFVLAGGQDTGELFF
CDR3nt: TGTGCCTGGAGTGTATTCGTACTAGCGGGGGGGCAGGACACCGGGGAGCTGTTTTTT

abundance: .
v_gene: TRBV5-1
d_gene: .
j_gene: TRBJ2-7
CDR3aa: CASSLNGQGGYEQYF
CDR3nt: TGCGCCAGCAGCTTGAACGGCCAGGGAGGATACGAGCAGTACTTC

abundance: once
v_gene: TRBV11-3
d_gene: .
j_gene: TRBJ2-7
CDR3aa: CASSSGGPLRHYEQYF
CDR3nt: TGTGCCAGCAGCTCTGGGGGACCGCTACGACACTACGAGCAGTACTTC

abundance: .
v_gene: TRBV7-7
d_gene: .
j_gene: TRBJ2-5
CDR3aa: CASSTRGDSQETQYF
CDR3nt: TGTGCTAGCAGCACCCGGGGTGACTCCCAAGAGACCCAGTACTTC

abundance: .
v_gene: TRBV20-1
d_gene: .
j_gene: TRBJ2-5
CDR3aa: CSVAGKETQYF
CDR3nt: TGCAGTGTTGCGGGGAAAGAGACCCAGTACTTC

abundance: .
v_gene: TRBV10-3
d_gene: .
j_gene: TRBJ2-2
CDR3aa: CAIRGGTGELFF
CDR3nt: TGTGCCATCAGGGGGGGCACCGGGGAGCTGTTTTTT

abundance: .
v_gene: TRBV7-2
d_gene: .
j_gene: TRBJ2-3
CDR3aa: CASSPAMLSTDTQYF
CDR3nt: TGTGCCAGCAGCCCGGCAATGCTAAGCACAGATACGCAGTATTTT